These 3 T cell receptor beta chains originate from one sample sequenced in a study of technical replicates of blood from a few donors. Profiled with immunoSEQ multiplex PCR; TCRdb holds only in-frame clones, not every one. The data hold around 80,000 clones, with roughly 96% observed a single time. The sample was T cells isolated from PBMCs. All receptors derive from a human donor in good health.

The CDR3 loop reads CASTLKGNSYEQYF. The CDR3 DNA reads as TGTGCCAGCACCCTAAAGGGGAACTCCTACGAGCAGTACTTC. This chain uses TRBV7-2 with TRBJ2-7; D is perhaps TRBD1 (5 bases). V gave up 7 bases and J gave up 0 bases, with 13 bases separating them. The CDR3 contains 14 residues. Germline V gene sequence: CDR1 SGHTA, CDR2 FQGNSA.

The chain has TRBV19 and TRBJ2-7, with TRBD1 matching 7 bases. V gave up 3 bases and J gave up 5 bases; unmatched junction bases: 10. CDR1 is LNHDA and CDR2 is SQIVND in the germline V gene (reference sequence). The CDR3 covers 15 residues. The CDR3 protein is CASSILSRDSHEQYF. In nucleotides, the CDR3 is TGTGCCAGTAGTATTTTATCCCGGGACAGCCACGAGCAGTACTTC.

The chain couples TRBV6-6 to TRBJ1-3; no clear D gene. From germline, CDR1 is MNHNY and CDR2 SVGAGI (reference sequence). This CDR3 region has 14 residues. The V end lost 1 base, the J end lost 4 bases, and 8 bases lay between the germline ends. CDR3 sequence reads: CASSYLEPGNTIYF. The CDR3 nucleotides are TGTGCCAGCAGTTACTTGGAGCCAGGAAACACCATATATTTT.